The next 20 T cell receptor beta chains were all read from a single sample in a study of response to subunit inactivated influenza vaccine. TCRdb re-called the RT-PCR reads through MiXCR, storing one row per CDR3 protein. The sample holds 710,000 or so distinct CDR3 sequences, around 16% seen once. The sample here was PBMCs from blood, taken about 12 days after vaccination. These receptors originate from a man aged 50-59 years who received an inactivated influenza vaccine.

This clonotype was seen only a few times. The CDR3 sequence is CASSTAPSTDTQYF. The CDR3 DNA is TGTGCCAGCAGTACAGCTCCCAGCACAGATACGCAGTATTTT. The chain is built from TRBV28 and TRBJ2-3, with no clear D. The V gene lost 5 bases and the J gene lost 0 bases, with 9 bases spanning the gap. The CDR3 loop spans 14 amino acids. Germline V gives CDR1 MDHEN, CDR2 SYDVKM. Supplemented by reference TRBV28 and TRBJ2-3, the full variable domain reads DVKVTQSSRYLVKRTGEKVFLECVQDMDHENMFWYRQDPGLGLRLIYFSYDVKMKEKGDIPEGYSVSREKKERFSLILESASTNQTSMYLCASSTAPSTDTQYFGPGTRLTVL.

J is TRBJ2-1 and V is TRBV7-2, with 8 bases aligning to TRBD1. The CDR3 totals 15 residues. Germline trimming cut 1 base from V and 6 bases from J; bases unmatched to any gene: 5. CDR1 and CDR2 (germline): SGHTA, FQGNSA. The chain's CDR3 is CASSLGQGNSNEQFF. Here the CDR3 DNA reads TGTGCCAGCAGCTTAGGACAGGGGAATAGCAATGAGCAGTTCTTC.

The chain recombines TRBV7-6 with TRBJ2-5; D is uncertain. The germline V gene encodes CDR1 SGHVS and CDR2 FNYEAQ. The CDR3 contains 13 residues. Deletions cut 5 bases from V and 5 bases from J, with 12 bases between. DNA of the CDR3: TGTGCCAGCAGCCCCCATGGGCCCGAGACCCAGTACTTC. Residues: CASSPHGPETQYF.

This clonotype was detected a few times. The CDR3 spells CASSGLRQGYEQYF. CDR3 sequence (DNA): TGTGCCAGCAGCGGACTCCGACAGGGCTACGAGCAGTACTTC. The chain is built from TRBV11-2 and TRBJ2-7; TRBD1 aligns across 7 bases. With V trimmed by 5 bases and J by 3 bases, 7 bases remained unmatched. Germline V gene data show CDR1 as SGHAT and CDR2 as FQNNGV. The CDR3 loop spans 14 amino acids.

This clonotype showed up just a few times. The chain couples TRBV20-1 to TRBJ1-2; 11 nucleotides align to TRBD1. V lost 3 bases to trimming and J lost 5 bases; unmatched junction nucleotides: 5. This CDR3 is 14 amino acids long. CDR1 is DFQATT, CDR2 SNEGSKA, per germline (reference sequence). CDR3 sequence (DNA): TGCAGTGCTAGCGGACAGGGGGCGCGGTATGGCTACACCTTC. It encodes CSASGQGARYGYTF.

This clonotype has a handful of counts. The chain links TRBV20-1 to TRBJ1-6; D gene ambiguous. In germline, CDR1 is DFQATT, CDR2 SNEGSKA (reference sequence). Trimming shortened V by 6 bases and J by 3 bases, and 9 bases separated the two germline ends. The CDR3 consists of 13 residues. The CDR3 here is CSAPEHYNSPLHF. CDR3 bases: TGCAGTGCCCCGGAGCACTATAATTCACCCCTCCACTTT.

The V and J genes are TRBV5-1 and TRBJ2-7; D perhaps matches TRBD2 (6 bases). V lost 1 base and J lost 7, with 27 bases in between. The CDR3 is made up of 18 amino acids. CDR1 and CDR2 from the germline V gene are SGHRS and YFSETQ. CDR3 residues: CASSLTYPREPSLGEQYF. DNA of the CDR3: TGCGCCAGCAGCTTGACCTACCCTCGGGAGCCCTCCCTGGGGGAGCAGTACTTC. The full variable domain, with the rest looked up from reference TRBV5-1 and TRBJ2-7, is KAGVTQTPRYLIKTRGQQVTLSCSPISGHRSVSWYQQTPGQGLQFLFEYFSETQRNKGNFPGRFSGRQFSNSRSEMNVSTLELGDSALYLCASSLTYPREPSLGEQYFGPGTRLTVT.

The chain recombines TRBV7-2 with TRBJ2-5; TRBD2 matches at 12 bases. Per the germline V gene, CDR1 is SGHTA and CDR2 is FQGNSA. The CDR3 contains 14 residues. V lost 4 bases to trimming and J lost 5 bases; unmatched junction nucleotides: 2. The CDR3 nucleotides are TGTGCCAGCAGCTCTAGCGGGGGGGATGAGACCCAGTACTTC. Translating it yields CASSSSGGDETQYF.

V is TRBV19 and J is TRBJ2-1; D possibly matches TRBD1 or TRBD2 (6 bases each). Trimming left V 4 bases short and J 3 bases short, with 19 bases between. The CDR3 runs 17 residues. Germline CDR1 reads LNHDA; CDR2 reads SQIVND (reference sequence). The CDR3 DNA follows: TGTGCCAGTAGTACCGACTGGGGGGCCCAGGGCTACAATGAGCAGTTCTTC. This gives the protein CASSTDWGAQGYNEQFF.

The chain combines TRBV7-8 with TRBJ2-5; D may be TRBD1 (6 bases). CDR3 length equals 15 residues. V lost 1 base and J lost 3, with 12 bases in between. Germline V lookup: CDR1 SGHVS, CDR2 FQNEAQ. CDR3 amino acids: CASSLGAGQKETQYF. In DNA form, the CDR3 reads TGTGCCAGCAGCTTAGGGGCCGGACAGAAAGAGACCCAGTACTTC. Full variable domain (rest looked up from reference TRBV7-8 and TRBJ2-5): GAGVSQSPRYKVAKRGQDVALRCDPISGHVSLFWYQQALGQGPEFLTYFQNEAQLDKSGLPSDRFFAERPEGSVSTLKIQRTQQEDSAVYLCASSLGAGQKETQYFGPGTRLLVL.

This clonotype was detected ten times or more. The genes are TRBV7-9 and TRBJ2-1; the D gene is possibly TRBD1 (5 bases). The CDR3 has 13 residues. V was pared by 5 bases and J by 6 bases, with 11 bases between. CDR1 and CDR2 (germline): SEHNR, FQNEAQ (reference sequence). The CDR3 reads CASSLGLGNEQFF. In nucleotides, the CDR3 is TGTGCCAGCAGCCTGGGGCTAGGCAATGAGCAGTTCTTC.

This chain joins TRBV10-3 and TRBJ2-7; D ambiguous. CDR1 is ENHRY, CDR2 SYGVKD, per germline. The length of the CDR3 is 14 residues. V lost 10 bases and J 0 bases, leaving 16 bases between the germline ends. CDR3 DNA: TGTGCCACGAACCCTGTGGGTCTCTCCTACGAGCAGTACTTC. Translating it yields CATNPVGLSYEQYF.

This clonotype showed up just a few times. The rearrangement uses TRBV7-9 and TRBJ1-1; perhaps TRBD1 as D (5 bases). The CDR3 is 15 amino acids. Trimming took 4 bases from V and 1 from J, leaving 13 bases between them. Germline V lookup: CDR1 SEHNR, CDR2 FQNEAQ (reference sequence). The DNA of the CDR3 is TGTGCCAGCAGCTCACTCGGGACGGCGAACACTGAAGCTTTCTTT. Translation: CASSSLGTANTEAFF.

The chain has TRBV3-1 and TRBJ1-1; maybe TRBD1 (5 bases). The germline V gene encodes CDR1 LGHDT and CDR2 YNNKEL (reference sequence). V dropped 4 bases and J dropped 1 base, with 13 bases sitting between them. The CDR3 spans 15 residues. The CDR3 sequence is CASSPRGSRNTEAFF. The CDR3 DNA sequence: TGTGCCAGCAGCCCCCGGGGCAGTCGGAACACTGAAGCTTTCTTT.

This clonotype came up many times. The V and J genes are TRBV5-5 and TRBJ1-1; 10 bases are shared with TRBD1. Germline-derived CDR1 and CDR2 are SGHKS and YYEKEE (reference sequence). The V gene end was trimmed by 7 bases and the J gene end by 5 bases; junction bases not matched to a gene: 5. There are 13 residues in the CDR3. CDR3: CASLDRGRTEAFF. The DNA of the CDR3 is TGTGCCAGCCTGGACAGGGGGAGGACTGAAGCTTTCTTT.

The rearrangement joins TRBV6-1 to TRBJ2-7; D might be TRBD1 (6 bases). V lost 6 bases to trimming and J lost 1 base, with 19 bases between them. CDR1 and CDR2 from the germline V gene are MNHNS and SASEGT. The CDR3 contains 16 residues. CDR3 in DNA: TGTGCCAGCAGAAAACGTGGACAGTTGGGGTCCTACGAGCAGTACTTC. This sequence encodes CASRKRGQLGSYEQYF.

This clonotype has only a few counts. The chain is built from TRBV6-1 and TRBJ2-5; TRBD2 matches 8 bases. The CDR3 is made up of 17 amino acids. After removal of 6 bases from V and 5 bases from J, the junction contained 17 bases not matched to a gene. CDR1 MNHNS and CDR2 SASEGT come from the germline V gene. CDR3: CASSLGRAGVSAETQYF. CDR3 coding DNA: TGTGCCAGCAGCCTAGGTAGAGCGGGAGTTTCCGCCGAGACCCAGTACTTC.

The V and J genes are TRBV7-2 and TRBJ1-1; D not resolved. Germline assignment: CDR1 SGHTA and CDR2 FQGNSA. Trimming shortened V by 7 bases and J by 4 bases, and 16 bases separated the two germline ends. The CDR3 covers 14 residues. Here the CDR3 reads CASKTLGSGTEAFF. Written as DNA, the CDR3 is TGTGCCAGCAAAACACTGGGATCGGGCACTGAAGCTTTCTTT.

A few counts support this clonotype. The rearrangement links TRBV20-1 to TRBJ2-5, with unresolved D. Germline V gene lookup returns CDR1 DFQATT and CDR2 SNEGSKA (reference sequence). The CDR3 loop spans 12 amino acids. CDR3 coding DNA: TGCAGCGGGTCCCAAAGGACGGAGACCCAGTACTTC. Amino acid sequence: CSGSQRTETQYF.

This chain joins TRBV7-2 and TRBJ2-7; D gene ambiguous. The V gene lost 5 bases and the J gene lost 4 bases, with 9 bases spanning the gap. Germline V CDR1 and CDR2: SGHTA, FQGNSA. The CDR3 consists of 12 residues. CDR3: CASSLQRYEQYF. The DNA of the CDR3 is TGTGCCAGCAGCCTCCAGAGATACGAGCAGTACTTC. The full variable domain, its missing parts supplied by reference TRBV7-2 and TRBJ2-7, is GAGVSQSPSNKVTEKGKDVELRCDPISGHTALYWYRQSLGQGLEFLIYFQGNSAPDKSGLPSDRFSAERTGGSVSTLTIQRTQQEDSAVYLCASSLQRYEQYFGPGTRLTVT.